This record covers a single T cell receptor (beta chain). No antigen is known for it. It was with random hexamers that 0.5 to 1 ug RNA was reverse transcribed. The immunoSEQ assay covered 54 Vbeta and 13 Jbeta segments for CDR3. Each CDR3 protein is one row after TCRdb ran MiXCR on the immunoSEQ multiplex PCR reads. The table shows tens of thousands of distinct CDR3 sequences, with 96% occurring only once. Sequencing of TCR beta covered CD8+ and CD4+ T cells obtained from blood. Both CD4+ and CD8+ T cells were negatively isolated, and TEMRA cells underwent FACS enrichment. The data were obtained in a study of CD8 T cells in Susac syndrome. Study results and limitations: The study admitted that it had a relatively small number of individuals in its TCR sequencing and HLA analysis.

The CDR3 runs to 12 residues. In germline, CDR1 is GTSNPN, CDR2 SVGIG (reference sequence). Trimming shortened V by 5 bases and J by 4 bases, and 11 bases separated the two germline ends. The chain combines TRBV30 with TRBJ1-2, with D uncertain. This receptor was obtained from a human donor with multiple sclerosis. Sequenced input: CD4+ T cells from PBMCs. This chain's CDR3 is CAWSIGLYGYTF. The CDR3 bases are TGTGCCTGGTCGATAGGCCTCTATGGCTACACCTTC.